This TCR beta chain was identified in a study of T cell changes during pregnancy in multiple sclerosis. The method was immunoSEQ multiplex PCR; TCRdb's version includes in-frame clones alone and lacks a portion of them. The sample comprises approximately 69,000 clones, around 94% of which are singletons, and about 0.61% rests with the top ten. This clone was seen just once. The length of the CDR3 is 14 residues. V shed 4 bases and J 5 bases; nucleotides not matched to a gene: 2. Germline loops: CDR1 SGHNT, CDR2 YENEEA. Sequencing used peripheral blood, obtained in the third trimester of pregnancy. The clonotype originates from a female donor with multiple sclerosis, enrolled in a pregnancy study. This rearrangement joins TRBV11-3 to TRBJ2-4; TRBD1 aligns across 10 bases. The CDR3 region is CASSSGTGENIQYF. The CDR3 nucleotides are TGTGCCAGCAGCTCCGGGACAGGGGAAAACATTCAGTACTTC.